This T cell receptor (beta chain) appears in the sequencing data of a study of cytomegalovirus exposure and HLA in healthy donors. Amplification used 60 Vbeta primers and 13 Jbeta primers. Data came from immunoSEQ multiplex PCR; TCRdb stores just in-frame clones and leaves some out. Among about 63,000 clones, roughly 67% were seen once, and the ten largest hold about 5%. The receptor was isolated from a man aged 50 to 60 in good health and CMV-seronegative. The specimen sequenced was PBMCs.

The CDR3: CASPGQGYTEAFF. The CDR3 DNA follows: TGTGCCAGCCCTGGACAGGGGTACACTGAAGCTTTCTTT. This chain joins TRBV19 and TRBJ1-1, with 9 bases aligning to TRBD1. The CDR3 is 13 residues long. Germline CDR1 reads LNHDA; CDR2 reads SQIVND (reference sequence). The trim removed 9 bases at V and 3 bases at J, leaving 5 bases unmatched.